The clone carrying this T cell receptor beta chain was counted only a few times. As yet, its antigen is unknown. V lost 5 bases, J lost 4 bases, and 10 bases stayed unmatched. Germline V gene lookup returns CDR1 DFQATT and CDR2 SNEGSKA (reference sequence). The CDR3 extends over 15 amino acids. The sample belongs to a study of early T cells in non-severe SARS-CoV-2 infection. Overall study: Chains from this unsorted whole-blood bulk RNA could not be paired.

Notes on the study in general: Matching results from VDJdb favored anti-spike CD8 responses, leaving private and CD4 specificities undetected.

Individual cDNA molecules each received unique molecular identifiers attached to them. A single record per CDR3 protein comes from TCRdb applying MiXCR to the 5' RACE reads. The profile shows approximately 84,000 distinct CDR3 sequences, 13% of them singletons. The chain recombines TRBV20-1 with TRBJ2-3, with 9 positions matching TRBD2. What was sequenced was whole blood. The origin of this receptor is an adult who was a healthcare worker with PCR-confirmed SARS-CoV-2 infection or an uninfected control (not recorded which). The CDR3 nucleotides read TGCAGTGCTCCCCCCGGGACTAGCTTCGCAGATACGCAGTATTTT. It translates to CSAPPGTSFADTQYF.